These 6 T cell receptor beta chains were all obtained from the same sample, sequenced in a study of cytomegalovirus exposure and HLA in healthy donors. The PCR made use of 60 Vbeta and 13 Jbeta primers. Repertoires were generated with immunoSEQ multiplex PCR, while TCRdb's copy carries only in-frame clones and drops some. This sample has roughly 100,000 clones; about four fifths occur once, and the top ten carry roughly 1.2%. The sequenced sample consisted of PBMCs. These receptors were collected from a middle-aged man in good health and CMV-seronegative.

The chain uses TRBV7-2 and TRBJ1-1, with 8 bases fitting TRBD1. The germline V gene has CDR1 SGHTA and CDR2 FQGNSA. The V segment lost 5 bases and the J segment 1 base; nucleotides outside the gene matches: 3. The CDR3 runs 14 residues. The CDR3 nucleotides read TGTGCCAGCAGCCCCACAGGGGGGAACACTGAAGCTTTCTTT. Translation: CASSPTGGNTEAFF.

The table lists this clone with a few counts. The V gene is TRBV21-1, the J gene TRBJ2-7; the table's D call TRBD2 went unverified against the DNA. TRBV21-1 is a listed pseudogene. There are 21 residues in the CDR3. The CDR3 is CASSKARGGKTSARASYEQYF. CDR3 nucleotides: TGTGCCAGCAGCAAAGCGCGGGGGGGAAAGACTAGCGCCAGAGCCTCCTACGAGCAGTACTTC.

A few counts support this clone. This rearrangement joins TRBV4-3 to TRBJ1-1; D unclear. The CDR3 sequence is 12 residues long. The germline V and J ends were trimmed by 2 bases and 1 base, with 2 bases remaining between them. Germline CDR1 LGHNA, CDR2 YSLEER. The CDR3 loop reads CASSQRNTEAFF. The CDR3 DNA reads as TGCGCCAGCAGCCAACGGAACACTGAAGCTTTCTTT.

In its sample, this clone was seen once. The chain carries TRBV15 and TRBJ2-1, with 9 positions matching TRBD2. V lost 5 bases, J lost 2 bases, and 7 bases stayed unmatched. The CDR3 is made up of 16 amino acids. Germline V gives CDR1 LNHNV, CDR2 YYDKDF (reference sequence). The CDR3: CATSGSGRWAYNEQFF. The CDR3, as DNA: TGTGCCACCAGCGGGAGCGGGAGGTGGGCCTACAATGAGCAGTTCTTC.

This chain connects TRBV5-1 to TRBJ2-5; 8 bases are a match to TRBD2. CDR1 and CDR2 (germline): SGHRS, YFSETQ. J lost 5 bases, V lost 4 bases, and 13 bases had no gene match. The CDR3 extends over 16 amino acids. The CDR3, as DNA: TGCGCCAGCAGCGGGCCCAAGCGGGGGTTGGGGGAGACCCAGTACTTC. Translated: CASSGPKRGLGETQYF.

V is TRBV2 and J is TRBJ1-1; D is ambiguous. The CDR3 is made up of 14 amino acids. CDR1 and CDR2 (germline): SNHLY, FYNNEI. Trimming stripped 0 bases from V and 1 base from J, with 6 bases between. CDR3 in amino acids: CASSEARENTEAFF. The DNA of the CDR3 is TGTGCCAGCAGTGAAGCGCGGGAGAACACTGAAGCTTTCTTT. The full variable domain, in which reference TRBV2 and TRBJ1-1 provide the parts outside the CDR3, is EPEVTQTPSHQVTQMGQEVILRCVPISNHLYFYWYRQILGQKVEFLVSFYNNEISEKSEIFDDQFSVERPDGSNFTLKIRSTKLEDSAMYFCASSEARENTEAFFGQGTRLTVV.